This TCR beta chain stems from a study of CD8+ T cells in alopecia areata. Findings and limits, study-wide: Whereas mice showed it more clearly, TCR sharing across patients was murkier, possibly because of HLA. Resident alphabeta T cells of normal skin are also sequenced in scalp samples. Higher clonality was seen in lesional scalp than in normal scalp, especially in alopecia totalis/universalis.

As for this clone: Its antigen remains unknown.

Collection of lesional scalp punch biopsies and peripheral blood was performed in alopecia areata patients. Reverse transcribed after extraction, RNA yielded cDNA as the sequencing template. Sequencing was performed with immunoSEQ multiplex PCR; in TCRdb, only in-frame clones are kept and a portion is missing. The repertoire holds 120,000 or so clones, with around 45% as singletons. The TCR sequence derives from a human donor with alopecia areata. Sequenced: NKG2D-low CD8+ T cells sorted from blood.

CDR3 protein: CASRPGDHTGELFF. The DNA of the CDR3 is TGTGCCAGCAGACCAGGGGATCACACCGGGGAGCTGTTTTTT. The chain joins TRBV27 to TRBJ2-2; tentative D call: TRBD1 (6 bases). The CDR3 covers 14 residues. CDR1 MNHEY and CDR2 SMNVEV come from the germline V gene (reference sequence). V gave up 6 bases and J gave up 3 bases, with 11 bases separating them.